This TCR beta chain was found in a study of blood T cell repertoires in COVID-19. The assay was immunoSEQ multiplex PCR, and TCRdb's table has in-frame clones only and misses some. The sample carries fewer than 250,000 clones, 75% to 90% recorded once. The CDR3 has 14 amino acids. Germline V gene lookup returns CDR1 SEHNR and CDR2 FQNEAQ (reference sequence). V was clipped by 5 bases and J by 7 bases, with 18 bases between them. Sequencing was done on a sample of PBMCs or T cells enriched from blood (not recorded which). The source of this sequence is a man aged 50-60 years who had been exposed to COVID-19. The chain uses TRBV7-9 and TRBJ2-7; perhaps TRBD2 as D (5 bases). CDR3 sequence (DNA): TGTGCCAGCAGCCGGGGAATCAGATACGGGGAGCAGTACTTC. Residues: CASSRGIRYGEQYF.